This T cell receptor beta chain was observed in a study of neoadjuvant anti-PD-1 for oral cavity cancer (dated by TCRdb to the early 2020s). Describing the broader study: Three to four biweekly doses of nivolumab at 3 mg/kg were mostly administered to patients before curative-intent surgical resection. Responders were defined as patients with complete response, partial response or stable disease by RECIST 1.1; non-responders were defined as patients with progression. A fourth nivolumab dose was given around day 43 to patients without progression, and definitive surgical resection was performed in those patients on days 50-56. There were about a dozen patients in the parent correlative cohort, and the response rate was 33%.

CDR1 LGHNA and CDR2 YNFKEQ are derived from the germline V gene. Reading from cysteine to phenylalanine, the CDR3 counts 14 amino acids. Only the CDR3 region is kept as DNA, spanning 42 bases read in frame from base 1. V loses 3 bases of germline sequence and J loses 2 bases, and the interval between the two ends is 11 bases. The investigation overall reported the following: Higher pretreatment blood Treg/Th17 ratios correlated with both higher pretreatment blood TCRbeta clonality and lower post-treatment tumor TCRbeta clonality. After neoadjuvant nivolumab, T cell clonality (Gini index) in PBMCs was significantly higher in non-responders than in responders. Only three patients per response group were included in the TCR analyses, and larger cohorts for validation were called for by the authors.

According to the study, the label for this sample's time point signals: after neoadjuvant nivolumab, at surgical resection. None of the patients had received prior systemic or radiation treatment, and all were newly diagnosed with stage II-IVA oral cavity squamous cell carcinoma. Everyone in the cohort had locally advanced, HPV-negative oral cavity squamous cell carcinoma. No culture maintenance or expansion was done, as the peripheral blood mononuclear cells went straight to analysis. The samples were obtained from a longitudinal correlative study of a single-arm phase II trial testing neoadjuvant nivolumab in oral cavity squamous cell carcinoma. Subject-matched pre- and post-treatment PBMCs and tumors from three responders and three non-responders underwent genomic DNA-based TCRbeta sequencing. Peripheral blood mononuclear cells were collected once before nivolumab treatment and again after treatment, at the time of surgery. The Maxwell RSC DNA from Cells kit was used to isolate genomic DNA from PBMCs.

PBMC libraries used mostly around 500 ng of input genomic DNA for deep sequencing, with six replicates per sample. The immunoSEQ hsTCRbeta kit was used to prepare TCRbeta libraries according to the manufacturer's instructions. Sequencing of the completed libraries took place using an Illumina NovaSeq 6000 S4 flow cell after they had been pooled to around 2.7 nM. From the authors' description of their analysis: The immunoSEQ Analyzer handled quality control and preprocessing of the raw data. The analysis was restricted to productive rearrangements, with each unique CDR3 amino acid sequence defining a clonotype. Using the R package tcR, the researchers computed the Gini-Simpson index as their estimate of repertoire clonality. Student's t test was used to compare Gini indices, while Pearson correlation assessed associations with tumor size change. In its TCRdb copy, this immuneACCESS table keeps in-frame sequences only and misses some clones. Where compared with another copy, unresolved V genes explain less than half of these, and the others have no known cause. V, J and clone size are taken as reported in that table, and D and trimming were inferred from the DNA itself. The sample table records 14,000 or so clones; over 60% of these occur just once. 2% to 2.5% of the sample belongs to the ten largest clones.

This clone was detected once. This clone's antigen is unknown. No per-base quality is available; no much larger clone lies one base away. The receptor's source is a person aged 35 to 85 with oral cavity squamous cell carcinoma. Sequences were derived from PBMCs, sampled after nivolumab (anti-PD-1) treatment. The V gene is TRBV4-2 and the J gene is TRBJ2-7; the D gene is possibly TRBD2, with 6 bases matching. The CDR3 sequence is CASSQGDWPYEQYF. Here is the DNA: TGTGCCAGCAGCCAGGGGGACTGGCCCTACGAGCAGTACTTC.